This T cell receptor beta chain comes out of a study of blood T cell repertoires in COVID-19. The CDR3 is 15 amino acids. Germline-derived CDR1 and CDR2 are SGHAT and FQNNGV. Trimming removed 2 bases at V and 2 bases at J, with 13 bases between. Generated by immunoSEQ multiplex PCR, the TCRdb table keeps only in-frame clones and is missing some. The sample lists around 260,000 clones, about 86% seen once, with around 1.8% in the top ten. The clonotype originates from a man aged 25 to 40 with active or convalescent COVID-19. The sample taken for sequencing was peripheral blood. The rearrangement links TRBV11-2 to TRBJ2-7; no clear D. The DNA of the CDR3 is TGTGCCAGCAGCTTATTCCCACGGAGTACCTACGAGCAGTACTTC. This codes for CASSLFPRSTYEQYF.